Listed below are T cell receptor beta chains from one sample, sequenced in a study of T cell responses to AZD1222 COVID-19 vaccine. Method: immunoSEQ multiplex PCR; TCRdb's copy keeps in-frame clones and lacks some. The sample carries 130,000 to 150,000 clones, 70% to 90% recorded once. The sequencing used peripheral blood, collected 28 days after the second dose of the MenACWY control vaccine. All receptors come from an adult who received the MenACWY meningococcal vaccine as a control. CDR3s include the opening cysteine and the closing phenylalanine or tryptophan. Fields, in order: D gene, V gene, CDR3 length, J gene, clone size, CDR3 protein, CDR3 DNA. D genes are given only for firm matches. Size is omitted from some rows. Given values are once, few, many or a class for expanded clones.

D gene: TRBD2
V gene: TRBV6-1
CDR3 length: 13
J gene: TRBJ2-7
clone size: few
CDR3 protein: CASSEGLVNEQYF
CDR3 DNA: TGTGCCAGCAGTGAGGGACTAGTGAACGAGCAGTACTTC

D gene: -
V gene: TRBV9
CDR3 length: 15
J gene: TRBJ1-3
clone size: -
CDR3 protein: CASSPRYNSGNTIYF
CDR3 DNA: TGTGCCAGCAGCCCCCGATATAACTCTGGAAACACCATATATTTT

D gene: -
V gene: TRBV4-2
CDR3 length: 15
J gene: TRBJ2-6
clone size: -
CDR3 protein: CASSREKAGANVLTF
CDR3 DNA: TGTGCCAGCAGCCGAGAGAAAGCTGGGGCCAACGTCCTGACTTTC

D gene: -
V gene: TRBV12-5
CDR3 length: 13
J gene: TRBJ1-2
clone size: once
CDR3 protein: CASGLDGNYGYTF
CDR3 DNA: TGTGCTAGTGGTTTAGACGGGAACTATGGCTACACCTTC

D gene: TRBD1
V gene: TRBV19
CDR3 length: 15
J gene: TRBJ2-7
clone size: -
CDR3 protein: CASSIAPDRVHEQYF
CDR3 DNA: TGTGCCAGTAGTATTGCCCCGGACAGGGTCCACGAGCAGTACTTC

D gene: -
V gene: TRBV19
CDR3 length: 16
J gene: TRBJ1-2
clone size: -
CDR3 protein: CASSTTPHDRTYGYTF
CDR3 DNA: TGTGCCAGTAGTACCACCCCCCACGACCGGACCTATGGCTACACCTTC

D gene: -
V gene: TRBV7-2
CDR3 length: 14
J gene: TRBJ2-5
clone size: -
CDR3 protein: CASTRTGYQETQYF
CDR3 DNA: TGTGCCAGCACTAGAACAGGGTACCAAGAGACCCAGTACTTC

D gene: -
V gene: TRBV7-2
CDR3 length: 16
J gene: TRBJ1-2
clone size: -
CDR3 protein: CASSLARFGRVYGYTF
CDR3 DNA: TGTGCCAGCAGCTTAGCGAGGTTTGGGAGGGTCTATGGCTACACCTTC

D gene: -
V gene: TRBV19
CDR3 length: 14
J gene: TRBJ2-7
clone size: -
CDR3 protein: CASSGWGGSYEQYF
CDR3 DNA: TGTGCCAGTAGTGGGTGGGGTGGCTCCTACGAGCAGTACTTC

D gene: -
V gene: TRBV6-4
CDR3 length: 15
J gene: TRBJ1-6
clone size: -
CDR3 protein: CASSDGREGDSPLHF
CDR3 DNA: TGTGCCAGCAGTGACGGCAGGGAGGGGGATTCACCCCTCCACTTT

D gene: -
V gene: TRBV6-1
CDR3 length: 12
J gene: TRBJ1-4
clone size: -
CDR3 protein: CASSDEHEKLFF
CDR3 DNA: TGTGCCAGCAGTGATGAGCACGAAAAACTGTTTTTT

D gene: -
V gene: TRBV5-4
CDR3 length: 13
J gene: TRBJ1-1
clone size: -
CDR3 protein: CASSFRGSTEAFF
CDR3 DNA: TGTGCCAGCAGCTTCCGGGGCAGCACTGAAGCTTTCTTT

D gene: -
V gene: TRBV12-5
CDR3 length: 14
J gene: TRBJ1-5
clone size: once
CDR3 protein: CASGLDQSYQPQHF
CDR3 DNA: TGTGCTAGTGGTTTGGACCAGAGCTATCAGCCCCAGCATTTT

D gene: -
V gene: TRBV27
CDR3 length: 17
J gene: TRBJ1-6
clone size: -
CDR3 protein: CASRGGQSVSYNSPLHF
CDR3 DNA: TGTGCCAGCAGGGGTGGTCAGTCCGTCTCCTATAATTCACCCCTCCACTTT

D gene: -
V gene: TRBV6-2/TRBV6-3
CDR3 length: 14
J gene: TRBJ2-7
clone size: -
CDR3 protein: CASTPRTRGGEQYF
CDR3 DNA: TGTGCCAGCACCCCGAGGACACGGGGCGGCGAGCAGTACTTC

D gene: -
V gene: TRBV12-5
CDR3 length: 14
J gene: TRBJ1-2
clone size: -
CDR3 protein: CASGRETGSYGYTF
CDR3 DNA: TGTGCTAGTGGCCGGGAGACAGGTTCCTATGGCTACACCTTC

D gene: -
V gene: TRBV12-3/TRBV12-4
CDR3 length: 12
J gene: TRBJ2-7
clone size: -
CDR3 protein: CASSPSSYEQYF
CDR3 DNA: TGTGCCAGCAGTCCGAGCTCCTACGAGCAGTACTTC